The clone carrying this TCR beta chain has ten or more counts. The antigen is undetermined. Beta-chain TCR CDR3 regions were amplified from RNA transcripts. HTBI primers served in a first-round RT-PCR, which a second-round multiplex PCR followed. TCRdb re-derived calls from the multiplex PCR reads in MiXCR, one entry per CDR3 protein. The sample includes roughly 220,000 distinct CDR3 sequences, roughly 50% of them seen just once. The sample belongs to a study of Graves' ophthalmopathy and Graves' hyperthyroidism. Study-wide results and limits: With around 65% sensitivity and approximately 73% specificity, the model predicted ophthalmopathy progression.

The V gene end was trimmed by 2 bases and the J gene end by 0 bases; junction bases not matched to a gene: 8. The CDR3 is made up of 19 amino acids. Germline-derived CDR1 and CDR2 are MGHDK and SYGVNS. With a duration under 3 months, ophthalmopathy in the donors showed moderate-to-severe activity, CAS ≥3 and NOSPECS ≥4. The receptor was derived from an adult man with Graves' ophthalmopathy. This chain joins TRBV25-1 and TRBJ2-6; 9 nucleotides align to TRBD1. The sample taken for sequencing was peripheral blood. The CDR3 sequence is CASSETGTGSGSGANVLTF. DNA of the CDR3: TGTGCCAGCAGTGAAACCGGGACAGGGTCCGGCTCTGGGGCCAACGTCCTGACTTTC.